This is a list of T cell receptor beta chains from one sample in a study of early T cells in non-severe SARS-CoV-2 infection. From the 5' RACE reads, TCRdb called clonotypes with MiXCR, one entry per CDR3 protein. The sample lists 55,000 to 65,000 distinct CDR3 sequences, 10% to 13% occurring once. The sample consisted of whole blood. The origin of the receptors is an adult who was a healthcare worker with PCR-confirmed SARS-CoV-2 infection or an uninfected control (not recorded which). The CDR3 runs from the conserved cysteine through the conserved F or W. D genes are given only for firm matches. Clone size appears in some rows only: once, few, many, or a class for an expanded clone.

V gene	D gene	clone size	J gene	CDR3 DNA	CDR3 protein
TRBV12-3/TRBV12-4	.	many	TRBJ2-1	TGTGCCAGCAGCTCCAGGGGTAGCTCCTACAATGAGCAGTTCTTC	CASSSRGSSYNEQFF
TRBV7-3	.	few	TRBJ2-2	TGTGCCAGCAGCCCTCAGAGGACCGGGGAGCTGTTTTTT	CASSPQRTGELFF
TRBV7-3	TRBD1	many	TRBJ1-1	TGTGCCAGCAGCTATACAGGGGGCACTGAAGCTTTCTTT	CASSYTGGTEAFF
TRBV29-1	.	.	TRBJ2-2	TGCAGCGTTGAATTGTCCGGGGAGATGTTTTTT	CSVELSGEMFF
TRBV29-1	.	many	TRBJ2-4	TGCAGCGTTGAAGAGGATTTAGGGAACATTCAGTACTTC	CSVEEDLGNIQYF
TRBV20-1	.	once	TRBJ2-3	TGCAGTGCTGAGGAGATTGCTAGCAGCACAGATACGCAGTATTTT	CSAEEIASSTDTQYF
TRBV2	.	.	TRBJ1-2	TGTGCCAGCAGTGTACAGGCCAACTATGGCTACACCTTC	CASSVQANYGYTF
TRBV5-4	.	few	TRBJ2-3	TGTGCCAGCAGCACGGACGTGTGGACGCAGTATTTT	CASSTDVWTQYF
TRBV29-1	TRBD2	.	TRBJ2-7	TGCAGCGTTGGGCGGGAGGCGAGGGGCGAGCAGTACTTC	CSVGREARGEQYF
TRBV7-9	.	few	TRBJ2-5	TGTGCCAGCAGCTTACTAGGGACCCAGTACTTC	CASSLLGTQYF
TRBV6-5	.	many	TRBJ2-2	TGTGCCAGCAGTTACCAAGTAGCGCTCGACACCGGGGAGCTGTTTTTT	CASSYQVALDTGELFF
TRBV7-2	TRBD2	many	TRBJ2-1	TGTGCCAGCAGCCCACGGACTAGCGGGAGGGCCAGTGAGCAGTTCTTC	CASSPRTSGRASEQFF
TRBV18	.	many	TRBJ1-1	TGTGCCAGCTCACCACTTAAGTTGAATTGGAACACTGAAGCTTTCTTT	CASSPLKLNWNTEAFF
TRBV7-3	.	.	TRBJ2-1	TGTGCCAGCGGGAGTTCCCGCAATGAGCAGTTCTTC	CASGSSRNEQFF
TRBV12-3/TRBV12-4	TRBD1	few	TRBJ1-2	TGTGCCAGCAGCCTTAATCCGGGACAGGGAGTTGGCTACACCTTC	CASSLNPGQGVGYTF
TRBV7-2	TRBD2	many	TRBJ2-7	TGTGCCAGCAGCTTATCTAGCGGGGGCTACGAGCAGTACTTC	CASSLSSGGYEQYF
TRBV3-1	.	many	TRBJ1-1	TGTGCCAGCAGCCAATGGGGGAAGGGAGGGAACACTGAAGCTTTCTTT	CASSQWGKGGNTEAFF
TRBV20-1	TRBD2	.	TRBJ2-7	TGCAGCGCGCAGCCCCTGGGTCTAGCGGACTACGAGCAGTACTTC	CSAQPLGLADYEQYF
TRBV6-5	TRBD2	few	TRBJ2-7	TGTGCCAGCACCCAAGCGGGGGCATACTACGAGCAGTACTTC	CASTQAGAYYEQYF
TRBV3-1	TRBD2	few	TRBJ2-1	TGTGCCAGCAGCCAAAAGGATCCTAGCGGTTACTACAATGAGCAGTTCTTC	CASSQKDPSGYYNEQFF
TRBV9	.	many	TRBJ2-2	TGTGCCAGCAGCGCCCAGGGGGAGCTGTTTTTT	CASSAQGELFF
TRBV9	.	.	TRBJ2-1	TGTGCCAGCTCAAGGCTAGCGTACTACAATGAGCAGTTCTTC	CASSRLAYYNEQFF
TRBV7-3	.	many	TRBJ2-7	TGTGCCAGCACCCCTATTGGGCTCACGAACGAGCAGTACTTC	CASTPIGLTNEQYF
TRBV7-9	TRBD1	many	TRBJ2-1	TGTGCCAGCAGCCGGGACAGCCGGAAGCAGTTCTTC	CASSRDSRKQFF
TRBV3-1	.	few	TRBJ2-7	TGTGCCAGCAGCCCGGCGGACACCAGGCGGTACTTC	CASSPADTRRYF
TRBV4-2	TRBD1	.	TRBJ1-4	TGTGCCAGCAGCCAAGAAGGGAAGGGGGCATTGGAAAAACTGTTTTTT	CASSQEGKGALEKLFF